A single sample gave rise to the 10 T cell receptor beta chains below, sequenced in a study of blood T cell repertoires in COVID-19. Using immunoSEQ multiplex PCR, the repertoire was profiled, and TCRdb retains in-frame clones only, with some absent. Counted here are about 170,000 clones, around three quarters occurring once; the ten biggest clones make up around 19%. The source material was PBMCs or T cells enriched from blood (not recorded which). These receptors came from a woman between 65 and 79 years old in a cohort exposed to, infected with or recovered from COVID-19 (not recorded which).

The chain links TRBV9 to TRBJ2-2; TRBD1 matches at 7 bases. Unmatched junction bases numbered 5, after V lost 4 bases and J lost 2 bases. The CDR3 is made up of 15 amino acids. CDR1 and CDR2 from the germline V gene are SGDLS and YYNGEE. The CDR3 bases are TGTGCCAGCAGCCCGTGGACAGGTAACACCGGGGAGCTGTTTTTT. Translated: CASSPWTGNTGELFF.

CDR3 DNA sequence: TGCGCCAGCAGCCAAGCAGTGCACAATGAGCAGTTCTTC. The encoded protein is CASSQAVHNEQFF. The chain couples TRBV4-1 to TRBJ2-1; D gene unclear. The V gene's germline CDR1 is MGHRA and CDR2 YSYEKL. V was shortened by 1 base and J by 5 bases, with 6 bases between the two germline ends. The CDR3 has 13 amino acids.

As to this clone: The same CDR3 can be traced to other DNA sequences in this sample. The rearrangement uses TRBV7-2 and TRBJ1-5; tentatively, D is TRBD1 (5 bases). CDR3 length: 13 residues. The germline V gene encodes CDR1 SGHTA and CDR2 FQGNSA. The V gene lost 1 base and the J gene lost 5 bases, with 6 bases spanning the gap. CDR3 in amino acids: CASSLGGDQPQHF. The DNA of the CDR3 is TGTGCCAGCAGCTTAGGGGGGGATCAGCCCCAGCATTTT.

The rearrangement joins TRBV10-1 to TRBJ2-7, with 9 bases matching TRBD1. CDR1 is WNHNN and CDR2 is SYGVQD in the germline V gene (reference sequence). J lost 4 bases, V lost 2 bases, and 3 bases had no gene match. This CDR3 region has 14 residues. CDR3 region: CASSETQGAYEQYF. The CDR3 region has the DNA TGCGCCAGCAGTGAGACACAGGGGGCTTACGAGCAGTACTTC.

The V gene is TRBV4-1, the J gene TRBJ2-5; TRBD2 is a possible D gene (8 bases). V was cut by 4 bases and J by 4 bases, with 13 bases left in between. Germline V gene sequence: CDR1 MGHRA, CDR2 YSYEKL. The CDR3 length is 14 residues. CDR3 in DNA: TGCGCCAGCAGCCCACAGGGGACTAGAGAGACCCAGTACTTC. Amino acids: CASSPQGTRETQYF.

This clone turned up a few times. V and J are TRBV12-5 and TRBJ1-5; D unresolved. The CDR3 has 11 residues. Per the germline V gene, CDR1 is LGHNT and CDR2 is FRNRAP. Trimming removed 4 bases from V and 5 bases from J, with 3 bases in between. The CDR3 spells CASGSHQPQHF. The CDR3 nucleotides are TGTGCTAGTGGTTCTCATCAGCCCCAGCATTTT.

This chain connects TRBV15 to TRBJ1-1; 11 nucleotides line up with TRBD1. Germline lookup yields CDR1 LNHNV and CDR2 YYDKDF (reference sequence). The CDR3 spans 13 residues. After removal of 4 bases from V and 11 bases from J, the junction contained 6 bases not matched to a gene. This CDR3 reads CATSNIGQGAAFF. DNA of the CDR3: TGTGCCACCAGCAACATAGGACAGGGGGCGGCTTTCTTT.

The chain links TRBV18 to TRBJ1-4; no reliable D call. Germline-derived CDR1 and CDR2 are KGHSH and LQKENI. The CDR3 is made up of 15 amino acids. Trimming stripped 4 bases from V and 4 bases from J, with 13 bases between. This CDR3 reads CASSRTPGNNEKLFF. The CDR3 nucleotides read TGTGCCAGCTCACGAACTCCAGGCAATAATGAAAAACTGTTTTTT.

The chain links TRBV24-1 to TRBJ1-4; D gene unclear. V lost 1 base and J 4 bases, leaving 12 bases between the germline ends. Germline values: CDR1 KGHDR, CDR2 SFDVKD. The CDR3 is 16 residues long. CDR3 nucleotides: TGTGCCACCAGTGATTTAGCGGACGGTGATAATGAAAAACTGTTTTTT. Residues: CATSDLADGDNEKLFF.

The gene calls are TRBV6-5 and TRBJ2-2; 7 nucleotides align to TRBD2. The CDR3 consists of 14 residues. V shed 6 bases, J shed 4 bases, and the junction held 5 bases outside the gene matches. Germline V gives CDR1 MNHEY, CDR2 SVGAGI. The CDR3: CASRWGGSTGELFF. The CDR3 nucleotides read TGTGCCAGCAGGTGGGGGGGTAGCACCGGGGAGCTGTTTTTT.